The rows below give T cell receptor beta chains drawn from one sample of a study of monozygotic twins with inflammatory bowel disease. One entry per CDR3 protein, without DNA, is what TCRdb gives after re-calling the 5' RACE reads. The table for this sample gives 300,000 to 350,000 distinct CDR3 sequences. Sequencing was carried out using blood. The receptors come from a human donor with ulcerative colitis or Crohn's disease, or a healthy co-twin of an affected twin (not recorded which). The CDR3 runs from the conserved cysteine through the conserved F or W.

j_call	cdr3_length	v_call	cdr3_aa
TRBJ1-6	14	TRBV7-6	CASSSRQGTAPLHF
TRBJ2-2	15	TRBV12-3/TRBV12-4	CASSFGTGAVGELFF
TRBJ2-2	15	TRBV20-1	CSATGQRSNTGELFF
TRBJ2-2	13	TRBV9	CASSVSDTGELFF
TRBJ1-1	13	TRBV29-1	CSVVRDGNTEAFF
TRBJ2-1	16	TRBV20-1	CSARDRGTGGHGEQFF
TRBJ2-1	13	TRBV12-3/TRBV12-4	CASSFGTSNEQFF
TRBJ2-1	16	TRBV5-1	CASRVGGSRSYNEQFF
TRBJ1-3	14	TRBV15	CATKDQNSGNTIYF
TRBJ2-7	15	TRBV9	CASSVGAGGPSEQYF
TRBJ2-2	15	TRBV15	CATSSGDRDTGELFF
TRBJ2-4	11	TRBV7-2	CASSSRDAQYF
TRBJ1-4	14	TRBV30	CAWDWTGGGEKLFF
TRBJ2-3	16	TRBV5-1	CASSLGIGASTDTQYF
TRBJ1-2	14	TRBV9	CASSQTDPGHGYTF
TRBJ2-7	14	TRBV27	CASSLSGTGGEQYF
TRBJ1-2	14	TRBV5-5	CASSLGSANYGYTF
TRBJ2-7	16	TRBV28	CASSLGDQISSYEQYF
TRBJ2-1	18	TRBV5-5	CASSRFNGLAGEGNEQFF
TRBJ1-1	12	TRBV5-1	CASSLGSTEAFF
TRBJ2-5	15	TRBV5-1	CASSLVPGGQETQYF
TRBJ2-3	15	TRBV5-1	CASSPGTSRTDTQYF
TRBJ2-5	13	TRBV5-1	CASRTGREETQYF
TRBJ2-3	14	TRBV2	CASRDNPGTDTQYF
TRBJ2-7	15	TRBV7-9	CASSSPAGLEAEQYF
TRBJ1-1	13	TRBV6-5	CASSPPGDTEAFF
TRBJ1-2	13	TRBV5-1	CASSRGDGYGYTF
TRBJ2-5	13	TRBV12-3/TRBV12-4	CASGSPWGETQYF
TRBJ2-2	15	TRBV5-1	CASSFEGSGTGELFF
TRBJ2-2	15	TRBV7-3	CASSMGQGVAGELFF
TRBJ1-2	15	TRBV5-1	CASSQGTGYNYGYTF
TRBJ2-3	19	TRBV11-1	CASSLVPSGGTGTPDTQYF
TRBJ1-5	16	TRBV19	CASSRPLDMGSQPQHF
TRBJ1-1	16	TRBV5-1	CASSFGMGWENTEAFF
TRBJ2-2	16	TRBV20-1	CSARESRGGNTGELFF
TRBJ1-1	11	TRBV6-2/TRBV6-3	CASIGNTEAFF
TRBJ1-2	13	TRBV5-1	CASSLRESYGYTF
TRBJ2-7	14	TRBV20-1	CSAIMTGPSYEQYF
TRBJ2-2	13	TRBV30	CASRGPNTGELFF
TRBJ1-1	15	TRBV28	CASSPPGQRNTEAFF
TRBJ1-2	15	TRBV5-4	CASSPGTDSFYGYTF
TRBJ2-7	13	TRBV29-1	CSVAGSHSYEQYF
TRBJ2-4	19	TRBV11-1	CASSSTGTRDWEAKNIQYF
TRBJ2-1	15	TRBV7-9	CASSLLAGAFNEQFF
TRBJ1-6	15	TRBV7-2	CASSPGTGGHSPLHF
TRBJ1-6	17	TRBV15	CATSRPRRSSYNSPLHF
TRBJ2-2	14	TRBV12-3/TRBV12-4	CASSSPTRAGELFF
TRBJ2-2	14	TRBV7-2	CASSLDRGTGELFF
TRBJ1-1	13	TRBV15	CATSTRREGGAFF
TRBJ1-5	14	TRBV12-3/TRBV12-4	CASSLRGQHQPQHF
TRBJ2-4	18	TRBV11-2	CASSLEFGLAGFKNIQYF
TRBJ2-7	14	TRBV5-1	CASSRSQGSYEQYF
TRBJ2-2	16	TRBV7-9	CASSYTDRGNTGELFF
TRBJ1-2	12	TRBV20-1	CSAWTGEQGYTF